What follows are 21 T cell receptor beta chains derived from one specimen sequenced in a study of regulatory T cells in long-lasting Graves disease. CDR3-region Arm-PCR and iRepertoire HTBI primers produced the TCR beta libraries. TCRdb fed the multiplex PCR reads into MiXCR, producing one record per CDR3 protein. Among 350,000 to 550,000 distinct CDR3 sequences, more than 13% were seen once, and the ten largest hold approximately 15%. As for time point: newly diagnosed GD, antithyroid drugs for less than 3 months. RNA isolated from PBMCs was used to make the TCR library. These same data were also listed under a study on T cells in Graves' hyperthyroidism and ophthalmopathy.

The source was peripheral blood mononuclear cells (PBMCs), collected at new diagnosis, from a patient treated with antithyroid drugs. The receptors shown here come from a woman younger than 45 with Graves disease.

In its sample, this clonotype was seen many times. The genes are TRBV2 and TRBJ2-1; 7 nucleotides match TRBD2. The ends lost 6 bases at V and 0 bases at J; junction bases unmatched: 5. Germline V lookup: CDR1 SNHLY, CDR2 FYNNEI. The CDR3 loop spans 15 amino acids. The CDR3 sequence: CASRALAVSYNEQFF. CDR3 in DNA: TGTGCCAGCAGAGCCCTAGCGGTCTCCTACAATGAGCAGTTCTTC.

This clonotype was recorded many times. V usage is TRBV20-1 and J usage is TRBJ2-3; 8 bases agree with TRBD2. This CDR3 contains 13 residues. The germline V gene has CDR1 DFQATT and CDR2 SNEGSKA (reference sequence). The ends lost 0 bases at V and 10 bases at J; junction bases unmatched: 6. The CDR3 bases are TGCAGTGCTAGAGATTCCAGCGGGGGATCGCAGTATTTT. This gives the protein CSARDSSGGSQYF.

This clonotype was detected ten times or more. The chain couples TRBV2 to TRBJ2-7, with D possibly being TRBD2 (6 bases). The CDR3 spans 14 residues. Germline V CDR1 and CDR2: SNHLY, FYNNEI. Deletions cut 5 bases from V and 2 bases from J, with 13 bases between. CDR3 nucleotide sequence: TGTGCCAGCAGTCAACCCGGGGGTGCCTACGAGCAGTACTTC. It encodes CASSQPGGAYEQYF.

Many counts were recorded for this clonotype. The rearrangement joins TRBV30 to TRBJ2-2; D may be TRBD2 (5 bases). CDR1 and CDR2 (germline): GTSNPN, SVGIG (reference sequence). V lost 0 bases and J lost 3, with 17 bases in between. The CDR3 spans 17 residues. The CDR3 DNA sequence: TGTGCCTGGAGTGTACTTTCAGGACTGCGTTACACCGGGGAGCTGTTTTTT. Amino acids: CAWSVLSGLRYTGELFF. Full variable domain (remainder filled in from reference TRBV30 and TRBJ2-2): SQTIHQWPATLVQPVGSPLSLECTVEGTSNPNLYWYRQAAGRGLQLLFYSVGIGQISSEVPQNLSASRPQDRQFILSSKKLLLSDSGFYLCAWSVLSGLRYTGELFFGEGSRLTVL.

This chain connects TRBV29-1 to TRBJ2-7; no clear D gene. CDR1 is SQVTM, CDR2 ANQGSEA, per germline. Trimming pared 6 bases from V and 2 bases from J, leaving 14 bases between. The CDR3 spans 13 residues. The DNA for the CDR3 is TGCAGCGTGAAGGACGGAATCACCTACGAGCAGTACTTC. This codes for CSVKDGITYEQYF.

The rearrangement joins TRBV2 to TRBJ1-4, with 8 bases fitting TRBD1. From germline, CDR1 is SNHLY and CDR2 FYNNEI. The CDR3 covers 18 residues. Unmatched junction bases numbered 16, after V lost 7 bases and J lost 3 bases. The CDR3 bases are TGTGCCAGCAATATAACATCTCAGGGGGCGACGGCTAATGAAAAACTGTTTTTT. It codes for CASNITSQGATANEKLFF. The full variable domain, with the rest looked up from reference TRBV2 and TRBJ1-4, is EPEVTQTPSHQVTQMGQEVILRCVPISNHLYFYWYRQILGQKVEFLVSFYNNEISEKSEIFDDQFSVERPDGSNFTLKIRSTKLEDSAMYFCASNITSQGATANEKLFFGSGTQLSVL.

This clonotype has ten or more counts. The chain is built from TRBV3-1 and TRBJ2-5; the D is unclear. V was shortened by 1 base and J by 5 bases, with 8 bases between the two germline ends. This CDR3 spans 13 amino acids. Looked up from germline, CDR1 is LGHDT and CDR2 is YNNKEL (reference sequence). CDR3 DNA sequence: TGTGCCAGCAGCCAAGGGGTTGGTGAGACCCAGTACTTC. It translates to CASSQGVGETQYF.

This clonotype was seen at least ten times. The gene calls are TRBV5-1 and TRBJ1-1; a weak D match, TRBD1 (5 bases). V lost 3 bases, J lost 1 base, and 13 bases lay in between. Germline V lookup: CDR1 SGHRS, CDR2 YFSETQ. The CDR3 is 15 amino acids. The CDR3 protein is CASSYRDGQNTEAFF. The CDR3 bases are TGCGCCAGCAGCTACCGGGACGGACAGAACACTGAAGCTTTCTTT.

There are many counts of this clonotype. The chain couples TRBV5-1 to TRBJ2-7; a possible D gene is TRBD1 (5 bases). The CDR3 has 13 residues. The ends were cut back, 2 bases at V and 2 bases at J, with 8 bases in the middle. Germline values: CDR1 SGHRS, CDR2 YFSETQ. The CDR3 DNA reads TGCGCCAGCAGCTTTGGCAGGGCCTACGAGCAGTACTTC. This sequence encodes CASSFGRAYEQYF.

The CDR3 sequence is CASRPTASTDTQYF. The DNA of the CDR3 is TGCGCCAGCAGACCGACAGCTAGCACAGATACGCAGTATTTT. The chain uses TRBV5-1 and TRBJ2-3, with D possibly matching TRBD1 (5 bases). V was pared by 5 bases and J by 0 bases, with 10 bases between. The CDR3 loop spans 14 amino acids. CDR1 and CDR2 (germline): SGHRS, YFSETQ.

This clonotype was picked up many times. The chain has TRBV12-3 or TRBV12-4 and TRBJ1-3, with D unresolved. This CDR3 spans 12 amino acids. The germline V and J ends were trimmed by 7 bases and 4 bases, with 8 bases remaining between them. The CDR3 bases are TGTGCCAGCACCGGATTCGGAAACACCATATATTTT. Protein product: CASTGFGNTIYF.

This clonotype was detected a few times. This chain connects TRBV12-3 or TRBV12-4 to TRBJ2-7; 9 bases agree with TRBD2. The CDR3 is 13 amino acids. V lost 6 bases and J lost 3; bases outside the gene matches: 3. DNA of the CDR3: TGTGCCAGCAGAGTAGCGGGAGACTACGAGCAGTACTTC. This sequence encodes CASRVAGDYEQYF.

This clonotype was seen ten or more times. The J gene is TRBJ1-1, the V gene TRBV6-1; possibly TRBD1 for D (6 bases). This CDR3 is built from 14 residues. Germline V gives CDR1 MNHNS, CDR2 SASEGT. Trimming removed 1 base from V and 4 bases from J, with 10 bases in between. The CDR3 is CASSEGGAGTEAFF. CDR3 in DNA: TGTGCCAGCAGTGAAGGGGGGGCCGGCACTGAAGCTTTCTTT.

This clonotype was counted at least ten times. The chain combines TRBV28 with TRBJ1-4; 7 positions match TRBD1. Germline-derived CDR1 and CDR2 are MDHEN and SYDVKM. With V trimmed by 6 bases and J by 8 bases, 15 bases remained unmatched. The CDR3 has 16 amino acids. The CDR3 nucleotides are TGTGCCAGCAGCCACTGGACAGGTGAACTAAGGGAAAAACTGTTTTTT. Residues: CASSHWTGELREKLFF.

This clonotype has just a few counts. The rearrangement joins TRBV12-5 to TRBJ1-5; weak D call: TRBD1 (5 bases). CDR3 length: 15 amino acids. CDR1 is LGHNT and CDR2 is FRNRAP in the germline V gene. The CDR3 bases are TGTGCCATCAGGGCAGGGACGTACTCAAACCAGCCCCAGCATTTT. Protein: CAIRAGTYSNQPQHF.

This clonotype was seen many times. The chain combines TRBV7-9 with TRBJ2-1, with D possibly being TRBD2 (5 bases). The germline V and J ends were trimmed by 3 bases and 11 bases, with 26 bases remaining between them. This CDR3 is 17 amino acids long. Per the germline V gene, CDR1 is SEHNR and CDR2 is FQNEAQ (reference sequence). DNA of the CDR3: TGTGCCAGCAGCTTGGTCACTCTATCGGGGAGTCCCCAACAGCAGTTCTTC. It yields the protein CASSLVTLSGSPQQQFF.

This clonotype was seen a few times. This may be a read error, as it is one base from a much larger clone. The chain recombines TRBV6-9 with TRBJ2-3; D gene ambiguous. Between the trimmed V and J ends, which lost 3 bases and 0 bases, there was a span of 4 bases. Germline lookup yields CDR1 MNHGY and CDR2 SVAAGI. The CDR3 runs to 13 residues. CDR3 amino acids: CASSYDSTDTQYF. CDR3 bases: TGTGCCAGCAGTTACGATAGCACAGATACGCAGTATTTT.

The chain carries TRBV29-1 and TRBJ2-6, with D tentatively TRBD2 (7 bases). The CDR3 length is 16 residues. Germline CDR1 reads SQVTM; CDR2 reads ANQGSEA. Trimming removed 3 bases from V and 1 base from J, with 13 bases in between. This CDR3 reads CSVDGGPPSGANVLTF. CDR3 sequence (DNA): TGCAGCGTTGACGGGGGGCCCCCATCTGGGGCCAACGTCCTGACTTTC.

This sequence joins TRBV25-1 and TRBJ2-3; TRBD1 agrees at 7 bases. CDR1 and CDR2 (germline): MGHDK, SYGVNS. The CDR3 totals 17 residues. After removal of 3 bases from V and 1 base from J, the junction contained 10 bases not matched to a gene. The CDR3 DNA sequence: TGTGCCAGCAGTGATCCATCCGACAGGGACGGCACAGATACGCAGTATTTT. This encodes CASSDPSDRDGTDTQYF.

This clonotype has at least ten counts. V usage is TRBV28 and J usage is TRBJ2-7; the match to TRBD2 covers 7 bases. This CDR3 contains 14 residues. CDR1 is MDHEN, CDR2 SYDVKM, per germline. J gave up 3 bases and V 10 bases, and 12 bases lay outside the gene matches. The CDR3 DNA reads TGTGCCACGCGAGGGGCTAGCGGCAACTACGAGCAGTACTTC. It codes for CATRGASGNYEQYF. The full variable domain, completed using reference TRBV28 and TRBJ2-7, is DVKVTQSSRYLVKRTGEKVFLECVQDMDHENMFWYRQDPGLGLRLIYFSYDVKMKEKGDIPEGYSVSREKKERFSLILESASTNQTSMYLCATRGASGNYEQYFGPGTRLTVT.

As regards this clonotype: This clone may be a read error of a much larger clone one base away. The chain uses TRBV7-9 and TRBJ1-3; D perhaps matches TRBD1 (6 bases). This CDR3 contains 15 residues. Germline CDR1 reads SEHNR; CDR2 reads FQNEAQ (reference sequence). The V end lost 2 bases, the J end lost 0 bases, and 8 bases lay between the germline ends. CDR3 coding DNA: TGTGCCAGCAGCTTAAACAGGGCCTCTGGAAACACCATATATTTT. This translates into CASSLNRASGNTIYF.